This T cell receptor beta chain was recovered during a study of shared clonotypes between healthy human individuals. The study's findings and limits: Blood was the sole source, and tissue repertoires probably differ. The study found 4.5% to 5% of naive CD4 clonotypes shared across a handful of donors. Memory subsets had estimated richness that was generally smaller than that of naive subsets.

Germline lookup yields CDR1 SGHVS and CDR2 FNYEAQ. V was clipped by 0 bases and J by 2 bases; unmatched bases: 10. CDR3 length: 21 residues. In regard to this clone: Its cognate antigen is unknown.

In the source study's methods: Junction-only sequences without quality scores came from ImmunoSEQ, so filtering differed. Clones were sequenced by immunoSEQ multiplex PCR, and TCRdb holds only the in-frame ones, with some missing. The V and J calls and clone size come from that table; D and trimming were worked out from the DNA. The sample has some 630,000 clones; about two thirds are singletons. Input material: memory CD4+ T cells sorted from blood. Subset meaning: CD45RA-negative fraction. The chain combines TRBV7-6 with TRBJ2-2, with TRBD2 matching over 15 bases. This clonotype was sampled from a woman in her thirties in good health. In DNA form, the CDR3 reads TGTGCCAGCAGCTTAGCGAGGGGACTAGCGGGAGGATTTGACAACACCGGGGAGCTGTTTTTT. This sequence encodes CASSLARGLAGGFDNTGELFF.